These 16 T cell receptor beta chains were sequenced from one sample in a study of beta chain features in type 1 diabetes. Since all of the isolated RNA was reverse transcribed, expressed TCRB transcripts were what got sequenced. This table comes from immunoSEQ multiplex PCR, and its TCRdb copy is limited to in-frame clones, with some not included. The repertoire consists of 640,000 or so clones, with 13% occurring once and the leading ten covering approximately 0.021%. Their antigen targets remain unknown. Study-wide results and limits: TCRB CDR3s from Type 1 diabetes patients were moderately but significantly shorter in all four CD4+ subsets.

Material: naive CD4+ T cells from blood. These receptors were collected from a man between 18 and 29 years old with type 1 diabetes.

The sample holds a few counts of this clone. This chain connects TRBV5-1 to TRBJ2-7, with D perhaps TRBD1 (6 bases). The V end was cut by 4 bases, the J end by 2 bases, with 16 bases between. Germline V gene sequence: CDR1 SGHRS, CDR2 YFSETQ. CDR3 size: 15 residues. The DNA of the CDR3 is TGCGCCAGCAGCGGCACAGGGACGGGTGCCTACGAGCAGTACTTC. Protein: CASSGTGTGAYEQYF.

The chain employs TRBV30 and TRBJ1-6; a possible D gene is TRBD1 (5 bases). The CDR3 contains 17 residues. Germline V gene lookup returns CDR1 GTSNPN and CDR2 SVGIG (reference sequence). V lost 0 bases, J lost 0 bases, and 12 bases lay in between. The CDR3: CAWSVMDTSSYNSPLHF. The CDR3 nucleotides are TGTGCCTGGAGTGTAATGGACACCAGCTCCTATAATTCACCCCTCCACTTT. The full variable domain, completed using reference TRBV30 and TRBJ1-6, is SQTIHQWPATLVQPVGSPLSLECTVEGTSNPNLYWYRQAAGRGLQLLFYSVGIGQISSEVPQNLSASRPQDRQFILSSKKLLLSDSGFYLCAWSVMDTSSYNSPLHFGNGTRLTVT.

The J gene is TRBJ2-1, the V gene TRBV5-6; 10 nucleotides agree with TRBD2. The V gene end was trimmed by 1 base and the J gene end by 5 bases; junction bases not matched to a gene: 3. The CDR3 loop spans 15 amino acids. Germline CDR1 SGHDT, CDR2 YYEEEE. CDR3 loop: CASSLIAGGDNEQFF. CDR3 bases: TGTGCCAGCAGCTTGATAGCGGGGGGAGACAATGAGCAGTTCTTC.

This chain's CDR3 is CASRRDLVDTEAFF. CDR3 nucleotides: TGTGCCAGCAGGAGGGACCTTGTTGACACTGAAGCTTTCTTT. This sequence joins TRBV7-9 and TRBJ1-1; D is perhaps TRBD1 (5 bases). Trimming removed 6 bases at V and 3 bases at J, with 14 bases between. The CDR3 covers 14 residues. Germline V lookup: CDR1 SEHNR, CDR2 FQNEAQ (reference sequence).

In regard to this clone: This specimen includes other DNA sequences encoding the same CDR3. The chain is built from TRBV6-5 and TRBJ1-5; the D is unclear. V was trimmed by 0 bases and J by 7 bases, leaving 7 bases between them. This CDR3 spans 13 amino acids. Germline V gives CDR1 MNHEY, CDR2 SVGAGI. The CDR3 loop is CASSYSREQPQHF. Here the CDR3 DNA reads TGTGCCAGCAGTTACTCCCGGGAGCAGCCCCAGCATTTT.

This clone has just a few counts. The rearrangement joins TRBV6-5 to TRBJ2-7, with D uncertain. The CDR3 contains 12 residues. Trimming took 5 bases from V and 3 from J, leaving 8 bases between them. Germline assignment: CDR1 MNHEY and CDR2 SVGAGI. The CDR3 loop reads CASSQNNYEQYF. CDR3 DNA sequence: TGTGCCAGCAGTCAAAACAACTACGAGCAGTACTTC.

This clone was seen a handful of times. The sample contains more than one DNA sequence encoding this CDR3. This chain links TRBV11-2 with TRBJ2-7, with D hard to call. The V end lost 1 base, the J end lost 6 bases, and 7 bases lay between the germline ends. Germline-derived CDR1 and CDR2 are SGHAT and FQNNGV. This CDR3 is 12 amino acids long. The CDR3 spells CASSLGGPEQYF. The DNA of the CDR3 is TGTGCCAGCAGCTTAGGCGGACCCGAGCAGTACTTC.

This clone showed up just a few times. V and J are TRBV28 and TRBJ2-3; D is uncertain. The CDR3 is 13 residues long. Between the trimmed V and J ends, which lost 8 bases and 6 bases, there was a span of 15 bases. Germline loops: CDR1 MDHEN, CDR2 SYDVKM. The CDR3: CASPWPVRDTQYF. The CDR3 DNA reads TGTGCCAGCCCTTGGCCCGTCCGGGATACGCAGTATTTT.

The table lists this clone with a few counts. V gene TRBV7-2 combines with J gene TRBJ1-2; perhaps TRBD1 as D (6 bases). Germline assignment: CDR1 SGHTA and CDR2 FQGNSA. V dropped 5 bases and J dropped 2 bases, with 15 bases sitting between them. There are 15 residues in the CDR3. CDR3 protein: CASSPEAGANYGYTF. The CDR3, as DNA: TGTGCCAGCAGCCCCGAGGCAGGGGCAAACTATGGCTACACCTTC.

This clone was seen a few times. This sequence joins TRBV11-1 and TRBJ2-7; tentatively, D is TRBD2 (6 bases). Germline V CDR1 and CDR2: SGHAT, FQDESV (reference sequence). Trimming cost V 5 bases and J 3 bases, with 14 bases left between them. This CDR3 contains 14 residues. The CDR3 sequence is CASSPASVNYEQYF. DNA of the CDR3: TGTGCCAGCAGCCCGGCTAGCGTAAACTACGAGCAGTACTTC.

In DNA, the CDR3 is TGTGCCTGGAGTCGGCGGGGGGAGACCGGGGAGCTGTTTTTT. This gives the protein CAWSRRGETGELFF. This chain links TRBV30 with TRBJ2-2; 8 nucleotides agree with TRBD2. Trimming took 2 bases from V and 5 from J; bases not matched to a gene: 4. This CDR3 is built from 14 residues. In germline, CDR1 is GTSNPN, CDR2 SVGIG (reference sequence).

This clone appeared a few times. The chain is built from TRBV6-5 and TRBJ2-7, with 11 bases fitting TRBD1. The J segment lost 7 bases and the V segment lost 6 bases, leaving 11 bases of the junction unmatched. Germline loops: CDR1 MNHEY, CDR2 SVGAGI. CDR3 length equals 15 residues. CDR3 sequence: CASRGDRDRGLEQYF. CDR3 DNA: TGTGCCAGCAGAGGAGACCGGGACAGGGGGTTGGAGCAGTACTTC.

V and J are TRBV19 and TRBJ1-4, with D unresolved. V lost 5 bases, J lost 4 bases, and 14 bases lay in between. The CDR3 length is 15 residues. Looked up from germline, CDR1 is LNHDA and CDR2 is SQIVND (reference sequence). CDR3 loop: CASSPAETGNEKLFF. DNA for the CDR3: TGTGCCAGTAGTCCTGCCGAGACTGGTAATGAAAAACTGTTTTTT.

This chain connects TRBV2 to TRBJ2-3; 8 nucleotides align to TRBD1. The CDR3 is 12 residues long. Germline V gene lookup returns CDR1 SNHLY and CDR2 FYNNEI. V lost 10 bases to trimming and J lost 6 bases; unmatched junction nucleotides: 6. CDR3: CATSGGRDTQYF. Here the CDR3 DNA reads TGTGCCACCTCAGGGGGCCGGGATACGCAGTATTTT.

In this sample, this clone turned up a few times. The gene calls are TRBV11-2 and TRBJ2-7; possibly TRBD1 for D (5 bases). Germline V lookup: CDR1 SGHAT, CDR2 FQNNGV. This CDR3 is 13 amino acids long. V shed 1 base and J shed 7 bases, with 11 bases lying between them. CDR3 DNA: TGTGCCAGCAGCTTAGGGGGTCAGGGTGAGCAGTACTTC. Its translation is CASSLGGQGEQYF.

The chain has TRBV7-2 and TRBJ2-4, with D possibly matching TRBD1 (5 bases). Germline V gene sequence: CDR1 SGHTA, CDR2 FQGNSA. This CDR3 has 13 residues. V was pared by 1 base and J by 8 bases, with 9 bases between. The DNA for the CDR3 is TGTGCCAGCAGCTTAGAAGGGGCGCACATTCAGTACTTC. Its translation: CASSLEGAHIQYF.